The 23 T cell receptor beta chains reported below all come from one sample, sequenced in a study of T cells in Graves' hyperthyroidism and ophthalmopathy. Authors of the study amplified TCR beta CDR3 regions from RNA transcripts. Carried out on the TCR CDR3, a first-round RT-PCR used the HTBI primer set. TCRdb analysed the multiplex PCR reads with MiXCR anew, one entry per CDR3 protein. The data contain about 480,000 distinct CDR3 sequences, 14% of them singletons. Sequencing was performed on blood. These receptors all come from a woman between 18 and 30 years old with Graves' hyperthyroidism.

V and J are TRBV12-3 or TRBV12-4 and TRBJ2-1; 14 bases are shared with TRBD2. V lost 6 bases, J lost 0 bases, and 16 bases stayed unmatched. The CDR3 extends over 21 amino acids. CDR3: CASSGTSGSGSPPSSYNEQFF. The CDR3 region has the DNA TGTGCCAGCAGCGGGACTAGCGGGAGTGGTAGTCCCCCAAGCTCCTACAATGAGCAGTTCTTC.

This clonotype was picked up a small number of times. The chain uses TRBV20-1 and TRBJ2-1; 7 nucleotides line up with TRBD1. This CDR3 region has 19 residues. The V gene end was trimmed by 0 bases and the J gene end by 1 base; junction bases not matched to a gene: 15. Looked up from germline, CDR1 is DFQATT and CDR2 is SNEGSKA (reference sequence). The CDR3 nucleotides read TGCAGTGCTAGAGACAATAACAGGGGAAGGCTAGCTTCCTACAATGAGCAGTTCTTC. Protein sequence: CSARDNNRGRLASYNEQFF.

In this sample, this clonotype turned up many times. The chain couples TRBV20-1 to TRBJ2-7, with D possibly called TRBD1 or TRBD2 (5 bases each). V shed 4 bases and J shed 1 base, with 11 bases lying between them. This CDR3 region has 13 residues. CDR1 is DFQATT, CDR2 SNEGSKA, per germline (reference sequence). CDR3: CSATRDGSYEQYF. The CDR3 nucleotides read TGCAGTGCTACCCGGGACGGATCCTACGAGCAGTACTTC.

Only a few counts were recorded for this clonotype. This chain links TRBV20-1 with TRBJ1-4, with unresolved D. The CDR3 totals 15 residues. Trimming stripped 3 bases from V and 2 bases from J, with 13 bases between. Germline values: CDR1 DFQATT, CDR2 SNEGSKA (reference sequence). CDR3 in DNA: TGCAGTGCTAGGTTACAGAGTGGCACTAATGAAAAACTGTTTTTT. Encoded protein: CSARLQSGTNEKLFF.

The chain carries TRBV30 and TRBJ2-7, with D tentatively TRBD1 (6 bases). Trimming removed 0 bases at V and 3 bases at J, with 12 bases between. The germline V gene has CDR1 GTSNPN and CDR2 SVGIG (reference sequence). This CDR3 comprises 14 residues. Written as DNA, the CDR3 is TGTGCCTGGAGTGTATCACAGGGAGTCTACGAGCAGTACTTC. It yields the protein CAWSVSQGVYEQYF. The full variable domain, completed using reference TRBV30 and TRBJ2-7, is SQTIHQWPATLVQPVGSPLSLECTVEGTSNPNLYWYRQAAGRGLQLLFYSVGIGQISSEVPQNLSASRPQDRQFILSSKKLLLSDSGFYLCAWSVSQGVYEQYFGPGTRLTVT.

This clonotype was observed many times. The chain has TRBV7-9 and TRBJ2-5; 7 bases agree with TRBD1. The CDR3 consists of 17 residues. The ends lost 0 bases at V and 5 bases at J; junction bases unmatched: 12. Germline CDR1 SEHNR, CDR2 FQNEAQ (reference sequence). The CDR3 protein is CASSLAPQGPVEETQYF. CDR3 DNA: TGTGCCAGCAGCTTAGCCCCACAGGGGCCCGTTGAGGAGACCCAGTACTTC.

To note about this clonotype: This may come from a read error, since a much larger clone is one base off. The conserved phenylalanine or tryptophan is not found at the CDR3 terminus, so this likely reflects a read error. This chain joins TRBV20-1 and TRBJ2-1; 8 positions match TRBD2. The CDR3 has 16 residues. Looked up from germline, CDR1 is DFQATT and CDR2 is SNEGSKA (reference sequence). With 0 bases clipped from V and 3 bases from J, the junction kept 7 bases outside the gene matches. Here the CDR3 reads CSARDREGVVYNEQFL. CDR3 DNA sequence: TGCAGTGCTAGAGATCGGGAGGGAGTTGTCTACAATGAGCAGTTCCTC.

This clonotype was seen repeatedly, ten times or more. The chain joins TRBV5-8 to TRBJ2-4; no clear D gene. Germline V CDR1 and CDR2: SGHTS, YDEGEE. The CDR3 runs to 14 residues. V was pared by 2 bases and J by 0 bases, with 6 bases between. The CDR3 here is CASSFELAKNIQYF. For the CDR3, the DNA is TGTGCCAGCAGCTTTGAGCTAGCCAAAAACATTCAGTACTTC.

This clonotype was seen ten or more times. The J gene is TRBJ2-1, the V gene TRBV6-5, with 8 bases fitting TRBD2. Germline CDR1 is MNHEY and CDR2 is SVGAGI. The CDR3 loop spans 18 amino acids. V dropped 2 bases and J dropped 7; count of bases not matched to a gene: 16. The DNA for the CDR3 is TGTGCCAGCAGTTACGCAAGCCCTCAGCGGGAGTGGAATAATGAGCAGTTCTTC. The encoded protein is CASSYASPQREWNNEQFF.

In this sample, this clonotype turned up many times. The chain links TRBV3-1 to TRBJ1-2; 7 bases match TRBD1. This CDR3 spans 13 amino acids. With 2 bases clipped from V and 5 bases from J, the junction kept 2 bases outside the gene matches. Germline V gene lookup returns CDR1 LGHDT and CDR2 YNNKEL (reference sequence). In DNA, the CDR3 is TGTGCCAGCAGCCAACCAGGGGGGTATGGCTACACCTTC. Protein sequence: CASSQPGGYGYTF.

Many counts were recorded for this clonotype. Here the CDR3 reads CASREQGGVQYF. The CDR3 nucleotides read TGTGCCAGCAGGGAACAGGGAGGGGTGCAGTACTTC. This chain links TRBV28 with TRBJ2-7; tentative D call: TRBD2 (7 bases). The CDR3 loop spans 12 amino acids. Germline V lookup: CDR1 MDHEN, CDR2 SYDVKM. Between the trimmed V and J ends, which lost 6 bases and 9 bases, there was a span of 15 bases.

The sample holds a few counts of this clonotype. The chain is built from TRBV6-1 and TRBJ1-5; 7 nucleotides line up with TRBD1. The CDR3 consists of 14 residues. The V gene's germline CDR1 is MNHNS and CDR2 SASEGT. After removal of 3 bases from V and 8 bases from J, the junction contained 7 bases not matched to a gene. The DNA of the CDR3 is TGTGCCAGCAGTGAGGATACAGGGGTGAAGCCCCAGCATTTT. It translates to CASSEDTGVKPQHF.

This clonotype was recorded many times. The genes are TRBV7-3 and TRBJ2-6, with a possible D match to TRBD1 (6 bases). The CDR3 has 17 residues. Trimming cost V 4 bases and J 4 bases, with 17 bases left between them. Germline lookup yields CDR1 SGHTA and CDR2 FQGTGA. The CDR3 DNA reads TGTGCCAGCAGCTCCCAGACCAGGGGTTCAGGGGCCAACGTCCTGACTTTC. Residues: CASSSQTRGSGANVLTF.

As concerns this clonotype: A much larger clone sits a single nucleotide away, making a read error possible. The chain links TRBV2 to TRBJ2-5; no clear D gene. The CDR3 is 11 amino acids. Germline V CDR1 and CDR2: SNHLY, FYNNEI. The CDR3 nucleotides read TGTGCCAGCGGAGTCCAAGGGACCCAGTACTTC. This translates into CASGVQGTQYF.

This clonotype was counted between two and nine times. The J gene is TRBJ2-7, the V gene TRBV20-1; D is unresolved. V was trimmed by 4 bases and J by 0 bases, leaving 10 bases between them. Germline CDR1 reads DFQATT; CDR2 reads SNEGSKA (reference sequence). CDR3 length: 13 amino acids. The CDR3 protein is CSATRRSSYEQYF. The DNA of the CDR3 is TGCAGTGCTACCCGTCGGAGCTCCTACGAGCAGTACTTC.

This clonotype was recorded at least ten times. The gene calls are TRBV24-1 and TRBJ1-2; D is possibly TRBD1 (5 bases). The length of the CDR3 is 14 residues. V was pared by 6 bases and J by 0 bases, with 10 bases between. CDR1 and CDR2 (germline): KGHDR, SFDVKD. DNA of the CDR3: TGTGCCACCAGTCGCGACAGTCCTAACTATGGCTACACCTTC. Its protein product is CATSRDSPNYGYTF.

In its sample, this clonotype was seen many times. This chain uses TRBV12-3 or TRBV12-4 with TRBJ2-6, with D uncertain. V dropped 6 bases and J dropped 4 bases, with 7 bases sitting between them. The CDR3 spans 13 residues. The CDR3 region is CASRELGANVLTF. CDR3 sequence (DNA): TGTGCCAGCAGGGAGCTGGGGGCCAACGTCCTGACTTTC.

This sequence joins TRBV10-3 and TRBJ2-3; 8 bases are a match to TRBD1. The length of the CDR3 is 13 residues. The trim removed 5 bases at V and 4 bases at J, leaving 2 bases unmatched. Germline V lookup: CDR1 ENHRY, CDR2 SYGVKD. The CDR3 nucleotides read TGTGCCATCAGTCCGGACAGGGCAGATACGCAGTATTTT. It is translated as CAISPDRADTQYF.

This clonotype was seen a few times. The chain is built from TRBV20-1 and TRBJ2-6; D might be TRBD1 (5 bases). Germline CDR1 DFQATT, CDR2 SNEGSKA (reference sequence). V dropped 3 bases and J dropped 2 bases, with 14 bases sitting between them. The CDR3 spans 16 residues. The CDR3 loop is CSASLRVNAGANVLTF. The CDR3 DNA is TGCAGTGCTAGCCTCAGGGTGAATGCTGGGGCCAACGTCCTGACTTTC.

This clonotype was seen once. This sequence joins TRBV29-1 and TRBJ2-5; no firm D call. The CDR3 runs to 17 residues. Trimming pared 0 bases from V and 0 bases from J, leaving 17 bases between. Germline V gene sequence: CDR1 SQVTM, CDR2 ANQGSEA. The CDR3 sequence is CSVEDQRLASYQETQYF. DNA for the CDR3: TGCAGCGTTGAAGATCAGCGACTTGCATCGTACCAAGAGACCCAGTACTTC.

This clonotype was detected only a few times. The CDR3 bases are TGTGCCAGCAGCTTAGGACTGGATAAGTTCTTC. Its protein product is CASSLGLDKFF. The chain uses TRBV11-3 and TRBJ2-1; no clear D gene. The CDR3 has 11 amino acids. Germline V gives CDR1 SGHNT, CDR2 YENEEA. Trimming removed 1 base at V and 14 bases at J, with 9 bases between.

This clonotype was seen many times. The chain uses TRBV6-1 and TRBJ1-1, with D possibly being TRBD1 (5 bases). V gave up 3 bases and J gave up 3 bases, with 11 bases separating them. Germline V gene sequence: CDR1 MNHNS, CDR2 SASEGT. This CDR3 comprises 14 residues. DNA of the CDR3: TGTGCCAGCAGTGACCTGTCGGGGGACACTGAAGCTTTCTTT. This codes for CASSDLSGDTEAFF.

This clonotype was counted many times. J is TRBJ2-2 and V is TRBV7-2, with 7 nucleotides matching TRBD2. Losses at the gene ends were 4 bases for V and 5 bases for J; bases not matched to a gene: 7. The CDR3 is 15 amino acids. From germline, CDR1 is SGHTA and CDR2 FQGNSA. The CDR3 loop is CASSSPGTNTGELFF. CDR3 in DNA: TGTGCCAGCAGCTCCCCCGGGACTAATACCGGGGAGCTGTTTTTT.